What follows describes a single TCR beta chain. The sample belongs to a study of T cells in Graves' hyperthyroidism and ophthalmopathy. Study in general: Upon initial diagnosis and before any treatment, peripheral blood was collected.

RNA transcripts yielded amplified TCR beta CDR3 regions. The primer set for the first-round RT-PCR of the TCR CDR3 was HTBI. TCRdb used MiXCR to reprocess the multiplex PCR reads, holding one entry per CDR3 protein. The sample shows fewer than 900,000 distinct CDR3 sequences, about a sixth of them seen only once. With 1 base removed from V and 2 bases from J, the gap between germline ends came to 9 bases. The CDR3 contains 15 residues. Germline V gene data show CDR1 as LNHDA and CDR2 as SQIVND (reference sequence). The specimen was blood. The chain joins TRBV19 to TRBJ1-5, with D perhaps TRBD1 (5 bases). The clonotype was recovered from a man between 18 and 29 years old with Graves' hyperthyroidism. The CDR3 DNA sequence: TGTGCCAGTAGTATAGTGAGGGGTGGCAATCAGCCCCAGCATTTT. Protein sequence: CASSIVRGGNQPQHF.